What follows are 27 T cell receptor beta chains derived from one specimen sequenced in a study of a mutant IDH1 vaccine in newly diagnosed glioma. Time point defined: baseline, week 1 (first vaccination visit). The treatment is: pre-vaccination baseline after standard-of-care therapy. Using immunoSEQ multiplex PCR, the repertoire was profiled, and TCRdb retains in-frame clones only, with some absent. This repertoire shows roughly 46,000 clones, 86% found once; its top ten account for 2% to 2.5%. The sequencing used PBMCs, collected from a glioma patient treated with radiotherapy, temozolomide or both. Receptors originate from a man aged 35-49 years with glioma.

The chain is built from TRBV6-5 and TRBJ2-7; a possible D gene is TRBD1 (6 bases). This CDR3 has 14 residues. With 2 bases removed from V and 2 bases from J, the gap between germline ends came to 10 bases. From germline, CDR1 is MNHEY and CDR2 SVGAGI. The CDR3 bases are TGTGCCAGCAGTTACCTAGACAGGACCTACGAGCAGTACTTC. Protein: CASSYLDRTYEQYF.

This clone was counted only a few times. The chain joins TRBV6-5 to TRBJ2-7; D is tentatively TRBD1 or TRBD2 (5 bases each). The CDR3 extends over 16 amino acids. The germline V gene encodes CDR1 MNHEY and CDR2 SVGAGI. V shed 0 bases and J shed 5 bases, with 17 bases lying between them. The CDR3 nucleotides are TGTGCCAGCAGTTACTCGAAGGGACGTCCTCCCCACGAGCAGTACTTC. Encoded protein: CASSYSKGRPPHEQYF.

This clone was detected only once. The chain links TRBV7-9 to TRBJ1-4; D might be TRBD1 (5 bases). The V gene lost 4 bases and the J gene lost 13 bases, with 22 bases spanning the gap. The CDR3 loop spans 15 amino acids. CDR1 is SEHNR, CDR2 FQNEAQ, per germline (reference sequence). The CDR3 sequence is CASSSWDSDLSRLFF. The CDR3 region has the DNA TGTGCCAGCAGCTCATGGGACTCAGACCTAAGTAGACTGTTTTTT.

This chain connects TRBV19 to TRBJ1-2; TRBD1 matches at 9 bases. From germline, CDR1 is LNHDA and CDR2 SQIVND (reference sequence). Trimming removed 4 bases from V and 5 bases from J; junction bases left unmatched: 5. The CDR3 is made up of 14 amino acids. Here the CDR3 reads CASSTLQGAYGYTF. The CDR3 nucleotides are TGTGCCAGTAGTACACTACAGGGGGCTTATGGCTACACCTTC.

The chain employs TRBV6-1 and TRBJ2-3; the D call may be TRBD1 or TRBD2 (5 bases each). Trimming pared 10 bases from V and 0 bases from J, leaving 14 bases between. Looked up from germline, CDR1 is MNHNS and CDR2 is SASEGT. This CDR3 is 14 amino acids long. DNA of the CDR3: TGTGCCACCTGTGAGGGACGGAGCACAGATACGCAGTATTTT. Amino acids: CATCEGRSTDTQYF.

The sample holds a few counts of this clone. The chain combines TRBV7-9 with TRBJ1-5; TRBD1 matches at 9 bases. CDR3 length equals 15 residues. The V and J ends lost 5 bases and 4 bases, in that order; junction bases with no gene match: 6. Germline V gene data show CDR1 as SEHNR and CDR2 as FQNEAQ (reference sequence). The CDR3 nucleotides read TGTGCCAGCAGCCGGGACAGGGCCCTTAATCAGCCCCAGCATTTT. This gives the protein CASSRDRALNQPQHF.

This chain uses TRBV6-1 with TRBJ2-7; D may be TRBD1 (5 bases). The germline gives CDR1 MNHNS, CDR2 SASEGT. The germline V and J ends were trimmed by 3 bases and 7 bases, with 16 bases remaining between them. The CDR3 is 14 amino acids. CDR3 DNA: TGTGCCAGCAGTGACCCTGACAGCTCGTGGGAGCAGTACTTC. This encodes CASSDPDSSWEQYF.

This clone was found a few times. The chain carries TRBV30 and TRBJ1-1; 7 nucleotides align to TRBD1. This CDR3 has 17 amino acids. V trimming: 0 bases; J trimming: 2 bases; junction bases outside the gene matches: 12. Germline CDR1 reads GTSNPN; CDR2 reads SVGIG (reference sequence). The CDR3 DNA reads TGTGCCTGGAGTGTCGGTATAGGACAGGAGATTAACACTGAAGCTTTCTTT. Protein sequence: CAWSVGIGQEINTEAFF.

This clone was detected only once. The V and J genes are TRBV10-3 and TRBJ2-7; D is tentatively TRBD1 or TRBD2 (5 bases each). CDR1 and CDR2 from the germline V gene are ENHRY and SYGVKD. V lost 1 base and J 1 base, leaving 17 bases between the germline ends. This CDR3 has 17 residues. The CDR3 nucleotides read TGTGCCATCAGTGAGTGGGGGACCACTAGGGTTTCCTACGAGCAGTACTTC. Encoded protein: CAISEWGTTRVSYEQYF.

The gene calls are TRBV7-2 and TRBJ2-1; TRBD2 might be the D (5 bases). The V end lost 4 bases, the J end lost 12 bases, and 25 bases lay between the germline ends. Germline assignment: CDR1 SGHTA and CDR2 FQGNSA. This CDR3 is built from 16 residues. CDR3: CASSSLGGSGLSGQFF. In nucleotides, the CDR3 is TGTGCCAGCAGCTCCTTGGGTGGGAGCGGTCTTTCCGGGCAGTTCTTC.

The chain employs TRBV6-5 and TRBJ2-1; TRBD2 matches at 15 bases. This CDR3 contains 15 residues. Germline CDR1 is MNHEY and CDR2 is SVGAGI. The junction had 6 bases not matched to a gene; V was cut back by 6 bases and J by 9 bases. CDR3 amino acids: CASRPGLAGGAEQFF. As DNA, the CDR3 is TGTGCCAGCAGACCAGGACTAGCGGGAGGGGCTGAGCAGTTCTTC.

This rearrangement joins TRBV4-2 to TRBJ2-1; TRBD1 agrees at 7 bases. The germline V gene encodes CDR1 LGHNA and CDR2 YNFKEQ. This CDR3 region has 15 residues. The J segment lost 5 bases and the V segment lost 0 bases, leaving 4 bases of the junction unmatched. In DNA form, the CDR3 reads TGTGCCAGCAGCCAAGATGGGACAGACAACAATGAGCAGTTCTTC. Protein product: CASSQDGTDNNEQFF.

The sample holds one count of this clone. The rearrangement links TRBV18 to TRBJ1-2; no clear D gene. CDR3 length: 12 residues. V dropped 0 bases and J dropped 5 bases, with 4 bases sitting between them. Germline CDR1 reads KGHSH; CDR2 reads LQKENI. The CDR3 DNA is TGTGCCAGCTCACCACCGGCATATGGCTACACCTTC. It encodes CASSPPAYGYTF.

The chain combines TRBV9 with TRBJ2-2, with D hard to call. Trimming removed 4 bases from V and 7 bases from J, with 11 bases in between. The germline gives CDR1 SGDLS, CDR2 YYNGEE. This CDR3 is 13 amino acids long. CDR3 coding DNA: TGTGCCAGCAGCCCTGCATGGGGCGGGGAGCTGTTTTTT. Amino acids: CASSPAWGGELFF.

The genes are TRBV7-9 and TRBJ1-4; D remains unclear. The CDR3 contains 13 residues. Trimming removed 1 base at V and 3 bases at J, with 3 bases between. Germline V gives CDR1 SEHNR, CDR2 FQNEAQ (reference sequence). In DNA, the CDR3 is TGTGCCAGCAGCTTAGTAGCTAATGAAAAACTGTTTTTT. It codes for CASSLVANEKLFF.

The chain couples TRBV30 to TRBJ2-7; 7 bases are shared with TRBD1. With V trimmed by 5 bases and J by 7 bases, 5 bases remained unmatched. Germline-derived CDR1 and CDR2 are GTSNPN and SVGIG (reference sequence). The CDR3 extends over 11 amino acids. The CDR3 reads CAWQWTGEQYF. CDR3 in DNA: TGTGCCTGGCAGTGGACAGGAGAGCAGTACTTC. The full variable domain, in which reference TRBV30 and TRBJ2-7 provide the parts outside the CDR3, is SQTIHQWPATLVQPVGSPLSLECTVEGTSNPNLYWYRQAAGRGLQLLFYSVGIGQISSEVPQNLSASRPQDRQFILSSKKLLLSDSGFYLCAWQWTGEQYFGPGTRLTVT.

This sequence joins TRBV27 and TRBJ2-7; 12 bases align to TRBD2. This CDR3 comprises 15 residues. The V segment lost 5 bases and the J segment 7 bases; nucleotides outside the gene matches: 9. CDR1 is MNHEY and CDR2 is SMNVEV in the germline V gene (reference sequence). CDR3 nucleotide sequence: TGTGCCAGCAGTCCGCTAGCGGGAGGGCCGTGGGAGCAGTACTTC. Protein sequence: CASSPLAGGPWEQYF.

This chain links TRBV19 with TRBJ2-3; TRBD1 aligns across 7 bases. The CDR3 runs to 14 residues. From germline, CDR1 is LNHDA and CDR2 SQIVND (reference sequence). The ends lost 8 bases at V and 2 bases at J; junction bases unmatched: 7. The CDR3 protein is CASSGTELTDTQYF. CDR3 coding DNA: TGTGCCAGTTCCGGGACAGAGCTCACAGATACGCAGTATTTT.

The chain employs TRBV29-1 and TRBJ2-4; D is unclear. The germline V gene encodes CDR1 SQVTM and CDR2 ANQGSEA. Trimming left V 6 bases short and J 1 base short, with 10 bases between. The CDR3 covers 13 residues. In DNA form, the CDR3 reads TGCAGCGTAAAGGATTGGGCCAAAAACATTCAGTACTTC. This sequence encodes CSVKDWAKNIQYF. Full variable domain (outside the CDR3, taken from reference TRBV29-1 and TRBJ2-4): SAVISQKPSRDICQRGTSLTIQCQVDSQVTMMFWYRQQPGQSLTLIATANQGSEATYESGFVIDKFPISRPNLTFSTLTVSNMSPEDSSIYLCSVKDWAKNIQYFGAGTRLSVL.

CDR3 coding DNA: TGTGCCAGCAGCAGTCCTGGAAACACCATATATTTT. As protein: CASSSPGNTIYF. The chain links TRBV5-8 to TRBJ1-3; D is undetermined. Germline V gives CDR1 SGHTS, CDR2 YDEGEE. V was trimmed by 4 bases and J by 2 bases, leaving 4 bases between them. The CDR3 spans 12 residues.

The chain couples TRBV7-9 to TRBJ1-4; a possible D gene is TRBD1 (6 bases). CDR3 size: 14 residues. CDR1 and CDR2 (germline): SEHNR, FQNEAQ (reference sequence). The V and J ends lost 4 bases and 4 bases respectively, with 10 bases between them. The CDR3 DNA is TGTGCCAGCAGCTGGGACAACGATAATGAAAAACTGTTTTTT. Its protein product is CASSWDNDNEKLFF.

The rearrangement links TRBV11-2 to TRBJ1-2; D is uncertain. Germline assignment: CDR1 SGHAT and CDR2 FQNNGV. There are 14 residues in the CDR3. Trimming pared 5 bases from V and 0 bases from J, leaving 10 bases between. The CDR3 is CASSPSGANYGYTF. The CDR3 DNA reads as TGTGCCAGCAGCCCCTCCGGAGCTAACTATGGCTACACCTTC.

This chain uses TRBV4-2 with TRBJ2-1; 9 bases are a match to TRBD1. The V gene end was trimmed by 3 bases and the J gene end by 3 bases; junction bases not matched to a gene: 6. Looked up from germline, CDR1 is LGHNA and CDR2 is YNFKEQ. The CDR3 runs to 16 residues. The CDR3 sequence: CASSQEGDRVYNEQFF. In DNA, the CDR3 is TGTGCCAGCAGCCAGGAAGGGGACAGGGTCTACAATGAGCAGTTCTTC.

There are a few counts of this clone. CDR3 region: CAGSPQGSNYGYTF. The CDR3 coding sequence is TGTGCCGGATCACCACAGGGGTCCAACTATGGCTACACCTTC. This chain links TRBV30 with TRBJ1-2, with 7 bases identical to TRBD1. This CDR3 contains 14 residues. The V gene end was trimmed by 8 bases and the J gene end by 2 bases; junction bases not matched to a gene: 11. Germline CDR1 GTSNPN, CDR2 SVGIG (reference sequence).

The chain employs TRBV28 and TRBJ2-3, with 7 nucleotides matching TRBD2. Germline trimming cut 5 bases from V and 3 bases from J; bases unmatched to any gene: 11. This CDR3 is built from 16 residues. In germline, CDR1 is MDHEN, CDR2 SYDVKM. This chain's CDR3 is CASSLQRGGTTDTQYF. The DNA for the CDR3 is TGTGCCAGCAGTCTCCAGCGGGGAGGCACTACAGATACGCAGTATTTT.

The V gene is TRBV13, the J gene TRBJ2-7, with 7 bases lining up with TRBD1. Germline CDR1 PRHDT, CDR2 FYEKMQ (reference sequence). The length of the CDR3 is 14 residues. The V segment lost 6 bases and the J segment 1 base; nucleotides outside the gene matches: 6. In nucleotides, the CDR3 is TGTGCCAGCAGACCCACAGGGGTTTCCTACGAGCAGTACTTC. Amino acids: CASRPTGVSYEQYF.

This sequence joins TRBV19 and TRBJ2-7, with D unclear. Germline V CDR1 and CDR2: LNHDA, SQIVND (reference sequence). V lost 7 bases to trimming and J lost 7 bases, with 17 bases between them. The CDR3 is 13 amino acids. The CDR3 sequence: CASNPSGSAEQYF. The CDR3 DNA follows: TGTGCCAGTAACCCGTCCGGCTCGGCAGAGCAGTACTTC.